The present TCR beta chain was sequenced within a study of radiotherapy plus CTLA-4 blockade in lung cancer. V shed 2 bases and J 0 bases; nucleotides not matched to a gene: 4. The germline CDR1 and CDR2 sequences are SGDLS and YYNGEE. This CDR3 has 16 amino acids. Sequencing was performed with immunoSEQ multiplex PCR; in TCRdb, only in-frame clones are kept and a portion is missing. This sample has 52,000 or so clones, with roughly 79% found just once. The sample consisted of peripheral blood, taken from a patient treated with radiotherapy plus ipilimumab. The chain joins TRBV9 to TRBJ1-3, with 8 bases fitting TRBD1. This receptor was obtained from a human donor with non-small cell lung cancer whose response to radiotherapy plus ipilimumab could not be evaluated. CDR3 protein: CASSVTGGYSGNTIYF. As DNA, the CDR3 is TGTGCCAGCAGCGTCACAGGGGGTTACTCTGGAAACACCATATATTTT.